This TCR beta chain was obtained from a study of early T cells in non-severe SARS-CoV-2 infection. Study details: Sequencing of bulk RNA from unsorted whole blood was done, without chain pairing.

The CDR3 contains 14 residues. V lost 6 bases, J lost 4 bases, and 6 bases stayed unmatched. Germline values: CDR1 LNHDA, CDR2 SQIVND (reference sequence). On this clonotype: Its antigen is undetermined.

Whole-study findings and limits: Anti-spike CD8 responses were favored by VDJdb matching, which missed private and CD4 specificities.

Individual cDNA molecules each received unique molecular identifiers attached to them. TCRdb itself ran the 5' RACE reads through MiXCR, one entry per CDR3 protein. Of some 87,000 distinct CDR3 sequences listed, about 13% are singletons. What was sequenced was whole blood. This chain links TRBV19 with TRBJ2-1, with 7 positions matching TRBD2. This receptor was taken from an adult who was a healthcare worker with PCR-confirmed SARS-CoV-2 infection or an uninfected control (not recorded which). The CDR3 DNA is TGTGCCAGTAGCCCGGGGGGTCCATACAATGAGCAGTTCTTC. This codes for CASSPGGPYNEQFF.